Following are 25 T cell receptor beta chains from one sample sequenced in a study of T cell responses to AZD1222 COVID-19 vaccine. Only in-frame clones appear in the TCRdb table, and some are missing; sequencing was by immunoSEQ multiplex PCR. The data show 75,000 to 100,000 clones, approximately 86% seen once. This sample comprised peripheral blood, obtained on day 0 of AZD1222 vaccination. The receptors derive from an adult in good health.

The rearrangement joins TRBV4-1 to TRBJ1-3; the D is unclear. The CDR3 is 15 amino acids. The V end lost 0 bases, the J end lost 2 bases, and 8 bases lay between the germline ends. The germline CDR1 and CDR2 sequences are MGHRA and YSYEKL. Here the CDR3 reads CASSQEVSAGNTIYF. CDR3 sequence (DNA): TGCGCCAGCAGCCAAGAAGTCAGTGCTGGAAACACCATATATTTT.

As regards this clone: Distinct nucleotide sequences in the sample also encode this CDR3. This chain uses TRBV7-9 with TRBJ1-3; D is uncertain. The germline CDR1 and CDR2 sequences are SEHNR and FQNEAQ (reference sequence). V shed 1 base and J shed 1 base, with 2 bases lying between them. The CDR3 loop spans 13 amino acids. The CDR3 region has the DNA TGTGCCAGCAGCTTAGGGTCTGGAAACACCATATATTTT. It translates to CASSLGSGNTIYF. The variable domain in full, with the rest retrieved from reference TRBV7-9 and TRBJ1-3, is DTGVSQNPRHKITKRGQNVTFRCDPISEHNRLYWYRQTLGQGPEFLTYFQNEAQLEKSRLLSDRFSAERPKGSFSTLEIQRTEQGDSAMYLCASSLGSGNTIYFGEGSWLTVV.

The chain has TRBV5-8 and TRBJ2-1; 7 bases are a match to TRBD1. V dropped 0 bases and J dropped 8; count of bases not matched to a gene: 11. From germline, CDR1 is SGHTS and CDR2 YDEGEE. The CDR3 is 16 residues long. The CDR3 is CASSLVGQSRRDEQFF. For the CDR3, the DNA is TGTGCCAGCAGCTTGGTGGGACAGTCAAGGCGGGATGAGCAGTTCTTC.

The chain employs TRBV6-2 or TRBV6-3 and TRBJ1-1; TRBD1 matches at 7 bases. The CDR3 has 16 amino acids. The germline V gene encodes CDR1 MNHEY and CDR2 SVGEGT. V lost 5 bases to trimming and J lost 3 bases; unmatched junction nucleotides: 12. The CDR3 region has the DNA TGTGCCAGCAGTAATGGGAGGGGGCGAGAGGACACTGAAGCTTTCTTT. Its translation: CASSNGRGREDTEAFF.

This sequence joins TRBV9 and TRBJ2-2, with D hard to call. Per germline, CDR1 SGDLS and CDR2 YYNGEE. This CDR3 is built from 17 residues. V was clipped by 0 bases and J by 0 bases, with 12 bases between them. CDR3 sequence: CASSVDASSANTGELFF. CDR3 in DNA: TGTGCCAGCAGCGTAGATGCAAGCAGCGCGAACACCGGGGAGCTGTTTTTT.

The chain uses TRBV27 and TRBJ1-1, with 7 bases that match TRBD1. CDR3 length: 15 amino acids. With V trimmed by 6 bases and J by 4 bases, 11 bases remained unmatched. In germline, CDR1 is MNHEY, CDR2 SMNVEV (reference sequence). CDR3 in DNA: TGTGCCAGCAGCCCCTTCGAGGGGGCGGGCACTGAAGCTTTCTTT. Protein: CASSPFEGAGTEAFF.

The chain has TRBV11-3 and TRBJ2-5, with TRBD2 matching over 7 bases. The germline CDR1 and CDR2 sequences are SGHNT and YENEEA. V lost 1 base to trimming and J lost 4 bases; unmatched junction nucleotides: 12. CDR3 length: 17 amino acids. The CDR3 loop is CASSLGSARGSPETQYF. CDR3 DNA: TGTGCCAGCAGCTTAGGTTCGGCGCGGGGGAGCCCAGAGACCCAGTACTTC. The full variable domain, with the rest looked up from reference TRBV11-3 and TRBJ2-5, is EAGVVQSPRYKIIEKKQPVAFWCNPISGHNTLYWYLQNLGQGPELLIRYENEEAVDDSQLPKDRFSAERLKGVDSTLKIQPAELGDSAVYLCASSLGSARGSPETQYFGPGTRLLVL.

The V gene is TRBV6-5, the J gene TRBJ1-3; D remains unclear. The CDR3 consists of 14 residues. Per germline, CDR1 MNHEY and CDR2 SVGAGI. V was pared by 10 bases and J by 0 bases, with 13 bases between. CDR3 sequence reads: CATTRAASGNTIYF. The CDR3 DNA sequence: TGTGCCACGACTCGGGCAGCCTCTGGAAACACCATATATTTT.

The chain carries TRBV7-9 and TRBJ1-5; no clear D gene. Per the germline V gene, CDR1 is SEHNR and CDR2 is FQNEAQ (reference sequence). The CDR3 loop spans 14 amino acids. V shed 5 bases and J shed 5 bases, with 13 bases lying between them. CDR3: CASSPPNSHQPQHF. The CDR3 nucleotides read TGTGCCAGCAGCCCCCCGAACAGTCATCAGCCCCAGCATTTT. Filled out from reference TRBV7-9 and TRBJ1-5, the complete variable domain reads DTGVSQNPRHKITKRGQNVTFRCDPISEHNRLYWYRQTLGQGPEFLTYFQNEAQLEKSRLLSDRFSAERPKGSFSTLEIQRTEQGDSAMYLCASSPPNSHQPQHFGDGTRLSIL.

The gene calls are TRBV6-5 and TRBJ2-1; no clear D. The length of the CDR3 is 15 residues. Trimming left V 2 bases short and J 6 bases short, with 14 bases between. Germline V gene lookup returns CDR1 MNHEY and CDR2 SVGAGI. The CDR3: CASSYLSSLGNEQFF. The CDR3 coding sequence is TGTGCCAGCAGTTACCTATCTAGTCTGGGCAATGAGCAGTTCTTC.

The chain employs TRBV5-4 and TRBJ2-5; TRBD1 agrees at 7 bases. Per the germline V gene, CDR1 is SGHNT and CDR2 is YYREEE (reference sequence). This CDR3 spans 17 amino acids. After removal of 4 bases from V and 5 bases from J, the junction contained 17 bases not matched to a gene. The CDR3 region has the DNA TGTGCCAGCAGCCCTGAGGGGCGGACAGGCCGTAGGGAGACCCAGTACTTC. This sequence encodes CASSPEGRTGRRETQYF.

The rearrangement links TRBV16 to TRBJ1-2; D uncertain. V was shortened by 2 bases and J by 3 bases, with 4 bases between the two germline ends. The CDR3 consists of 12 residues. In germline, CDR1 is KGHSY, CDR2 FQNENV. CDR3 residues: CASSQDDYGYTF. The DNA of the CDR3 is TGTGCCAGCAGCCAAGATGACTATGGCTACACCTTC.

V usage is TRBV7-2 and J usage is TRBJ1-1; D call uncertain. V lost 3 bases, J lost 7 bases, and 9 bases lay in between. Germline V gene data show CDR1 as SGHTA and CDR2 as FQGNSA. CDR3 size: 12 residues. For the CDR3, the DNA is TGTGCCAGCAGCTTCGGGCAGTTTGAAGCTTTCTTT. This codes for CASSFGQFEAFF.

V and J are TRBV30 and TRBJ1-2, with D tentatively TRBD1 (6 bases). The germline V gene encodes CDR1 GTSNPN and CDR2 SVGIG (reference sequence). V lost 2 bases and J lost 8, with 9 bases in between. The CDR3 extends over 11 amino acids. The CDR3 sequence is CAWSPQGGYTF. Written as DNA, the CDR3 is TGTGCCTGGAGTCCTCAGGGGGGCTACACCTTC.

As concerns this clone: The same CDR3 is also encoded by other DNA sequences in this sample. This sequence joins TRBV7-2 and TRBJ1-5; 8 positions match TRBD1. J gave up 4 bases and V 1 base, and 0 bases lay outside the gene matches. The CDR3 loop spans 14 amino acids. From germline, CDR1 is SGHTA and CDR2 FQGNSA. The CDR3 reads CASSLGQGNQPQHF. CDR3 sequence (DNA): TGTGCCAGCAGCTTAGGACAGGGGAATCAGCCCCAGCATTTT.

This clone turned up a few times. The chain carries TRBV12-3 or TRBV12-4 and TRBJ1-1; no clear D gene. The V end was cut by 7 bases, the J end by 11 bases, with 20 bases between. The CDR3 is made up of 13 amino acids. DNA of the CDR3: TGTGCCAGCACCCTTGGGCAGTCCCTAGGGGCTTTCTTT. Encoded protein: CASTLGQSLGAFF.

V is TRBV5-5 and J is TRBJ1-5; TRBD1 matches 7 bases. Trimming took 4 bases from V and 1 from J; bases not matched to a gene: 11. The germline V gene encodes CDR1 SGHKS and CDR2 YYEKEE (reference sequence). CDR3 length equals 17 residues. Written as DNA, the CDR3 is TGTGCCAGCAGCAGTGGCAACAGGGGAGGAAGCAATCAGCCCCAGCATTTT. It is translated as CASSSGNRGGSNQPQHF.

The V and J genes are TRBV12-3 or TRBV12-4 and TRBJ1-1; unclear D gene. CDR3 length equals 13 residues. Between the trimmed V and J ends, which lost 6 bases and 2 bases, there was a span of 10 bases. For the CDR3, the DNA is TGTGCCAGCAGGTACACTGCCAACACTGAAGCTTTCTTT. As protein: CASRYTANTEAFF.

The chain links TRBV12-3 or TRBV12-4 to TRBJ2-4; 9 positions match TRBD1. The CDR3 loop spans 13 amino acids. With V trimmed by 7 bases and J by 5 bases, 3 bases remained unmatched. The CDR3 nucleotides are TGTGCCAGCAAGAGGACAGGGGAAAACATTCAGTACTTC. Translation gives CASKRTGENIQYF.

J is TRBJ1-1 and V is TRBV14, with 7 bases that match TRBD1. The V gene's germline CDR1 is SGHDN and CDR2 FVKESK. This CDR3 comprises 14 residues. The V gene end was trimmed by 0 bases and the J gene end by 5 bases; junction bases not matched to a gene: 3. CDR3 protein: CASSQENRGTEAFF. CDR3 sequence (DNA): TGTGCCAGCAGCCAAGAAAACAGGGGAACTGAAGCTTTCTTT.

The J gene is TRBJ2-5, the V gene TRBV19; a possible D gene is TRBD2 (7 bases). The CDR3 extends over 14 amino acids. The ends were cut back, 4 bases at V and 3 bases at J, with 12 bases in the middle. Germline-derived CDR1 and CDR2 are LNHDA and SQIVND (reference sequence). The CDR3 nucleotides read TGTGCCAGTAGTAAGGTAGGGGGGGAAGAGACCCAGTACTTC. This gives the protein CASSKVGGEETQYF.

The chain is built from TRBV19 and TRBJ2-1, with D hard to call. CDR1 is LNHDA and CDR2 is SQIVND in the germline V gene (reference sequence). CDR3 length: 16 residues. V was pared by 3 bases and J by 5 bases, with 17 bases between. CDR3 in DNA: TGTGCCAGTAGTATCGTTTTTATCAGACGGGACAATGAGCAGTTCTTC. It is translated as CASSIVFIRRDNEQFF.

There are a few counts of this clone. This chain connects TRBV4-2 to TRBJ2-5, with 7 bases lining up with TRBD1. The CDR3 consists of 14 residues. CDR1 LGHNA and CDR2 YNFKEQ come from the germline V gene. The V and J ends lost 4 bases and 3 bases, in that order; junction bases with no gene match: 5. The DNA of the CDR3 is TGTGCCAGCAGCCCACACAGGGGAGAAGAGACCCAGTACTTC. Residues: CASSPHRGEETQYF.

The count of this clone is one. The genes are TRBV25-1 and TRBJ2-1, with 13 bases aligning to TRBD2. Germline CDR1 reads MGHDK; CDR2 reads SYGVNS. This CDR3 is built from 15 residues. V gave up 3 bases and J gave up 7 bases; unmatched junction bases: 3. In nucleotides, the CDR3 is TGTGCCAGCAGTGAGGGACTAGCGGGACATAATGAGCAGTTCTTC. Translated, it gives CASSEGLAGHNEQFF.

This clone was observed a single time. The chain carries TRBV28 and TRBJ1-1; D is perhaps TRBD1 (5 bases). Germline V gene data show CDR1 as MDHEN and CDR2 as SYDVKM. Trimming stripped 7 bases from V and 2 bases from J, with 8 bases between. The CDR3 has 12 residues. The CDR3: CASTQVNTEAFF. The CDR3 DNA follows: TGTGCCAGCACACAGGTTAACACTGAAGCTTTCTTT.